The rows below give T cell receptor beta chains drawn from one sample of a study of T cells in localized non-small cell lung cancer. Assay: immunoSEQ multiplex PCR; the TCRdb copy retains only in-frame clones and omits some. The data contain about 33,000 clones, roughly 78% of them singletons. The sequences come from peripheral blood, collected before any cancer treatment. The source is a male donor aged 60 or older with stage III squamous cell lung carcinoma. Both conserved end residues are part of each CDR3. D genes are given only for firm matches. Expanded clones are given a class, and other clones once, few, many or no size at all.

V: TRBV10-3; J: TRBJ2-7; size: once; D: -; DNA: TGTGCCTCGGGGGAGGAGTACGAGCAGTACTTC; CDR3: CASGEEYEQYF
V: TRBV23-1; J: TRBJ2-6; size: -; D: -; DNA: TGCGCCAGCAACCCCAAGGTCTCTGGGGCCAACGTCCTGACTTTC; CDR3: CASNPKVSGANVLTF
V: TRBV6-6; J: TRBJ1-5; size: few; D: -; DNA: TGTGCCAGCAGTTATGCCATAGGACAGCCCCAGCATTTT; CDR3: CASSYAIGQPQHF
V: TRBV7-6; J: TRBJ1-2; size: -; D: -; DNA: TGTGCCAGCAGCTCTCCGGGCTATGGCTACACCTTC; CDR3: CASSSPGYGYTF
V: TRBV5-6; J: TRBJ2-7; size: -; D: -; DNA: TGTGCCAGCAGCTCACTGGACGGGTCCTACGAGCAGTACTTC; CDR3: CASSSLDGSYEQYF
V: TRBV27; J: TRBJ1-2; size: -; D: -; DNA: TGTGCCAGCAGTCCCCAGGGATATGGCTACACCTTC; CDR3: CASSPQGYGYTF
V: TRBV14; J: TRBJ1-6; size: few; D: TRBD1; DNA: TGTGCCAGCAGCCAACAACAGGGGATATCACCCCTCCACTTT; CDR3: CASSQQQGISPLHF
V: TRBV11-2; J: TRBJ1-2; size: few; D: TRBD1; DNA: TGTGCCAGCAGACGACAGGGCTATGGCTACACCTTC; CDR3: CASRRQGYGYTF
V: TRBV15; J: TRBJ2-1; size: -; D: -; DNA: TGTGCCACCAGCAGAGCCTTAGAGGGAGTCGGGGAGCAGTTCTTC; CDR3: CATSRALEGVGEQFF
V: TRBV6-5; J: TRBJ1-6; size: once; D: -; DNA: TGTGCCAGCAGTGAGGACATATTTTCACCCCTCCACTTT; CDR3: CASSEDIFSPLHF
V: TRBV7-9; J: TRBJ1-5; size: once; D: -; DNA: TGTGCCAGCAGCTCCTTGTCCGAGGGCCAGCCCCAGCATTTT; CDR3: CASSSLSEGQPQHF
V: TRBV4-3; J: TRBJ1-1; size: few; D: -; DNA: TGCGCCAGCAGCCAAGAATTCCGGGTGAACACTGAAGCTTTCTTT; CDR3: CASSQEFRVNTEAFF
V: TRBV7-2; J: TRBJ2-2; size: -; D: -; DNA: TGTGCCAGCCGGGAGAGGCAGAACACCGGGGAGCTGTTTTTT; CDR3: CASRERQNTGELFF
V: TRBV7-3; J: TRBJ2-3; size: once; D: -; DNA: TGTGCCAGCAGCAACAGGCTAGAAGATACGCAGTATTTT; CDR3: CASSNRLEDTQYF
V: TRBV9; J: TRBJ2-1; size: once; D: -; DNA: TGTGCCAGCAGCGTAGAAGGGGGGTCATACAATGAGCAGTTCTTC; CDR3: CASSVEGGSYNEQFF
V: TRBV27; J: TRBJ2-7; size: -; D: -; DNA: TGTGCCAGCAGTTTCTGGACAGTTCCCTCCTACGAGCAGTACTTC; CDR3: CASSFWTVPSYEQYF
V: TRBV4-3; J: TRBJ1-1; size: -; D: -; DNA: TGCGCCAGCAGCCAAACCGCTGACGGCATGAACACTGAAGCTTTCTTT; CDR3: CASSQTADGMNTEAFF
V: TRBV29-1; J: TRBJ2-5; size: few; D: TRBD2; DNA: TGCAGCGTGGAAACTAGCGGGGAGACCCAGTACTTC; CDR3: CSVETSGETQYF
V: TRBV5-1; J: TRBJ2-7; size: medium-sized; D: TRBD1; DNA: TGCGCCAGCAGCTTGGGGGACAGTGGTTTCTACGAGCAGTACTTC; CDR3: CASSLGDSGFYEQYF
V: TRBV4-3; J: TRBJ2-1; size: -; D: TRBD1; DNA: TGCGCCAGCAGCCAAGACCGGGGACAGACACAGTTCTTC; CDR3: CASSQDRGQTQFF
V: TRBV11-2; J: TRBJ2-3; size: -; D: -; DNA: TGTGCCAGCAGCTTACGTGGACTCACTAGCACAGATACGCAGTATTTT; CDR3: CASSLRGLTSTDTQYF
V: TRBV4-1; J: TRBJ2-7; size: medium-sized; D: -; DNA: TGCGCCAGCAGCCAAGCAGGGGAATGGGGGTACGAGCAGTACTTC; CDR3: CASSQAGEWGYEQYF
V: TRBV18; J: TRBJ1-2; size: few; D: -; DNA: TGTGCCAGCTCAGAGACAGTAACCTATGGCTACACCTTC; CDR3: CASSETVTYGYTF
V: TRBV2; J: TRBJ1-2; size: -; D: TRBD1; DNA: TGTGCCAGCGGGACAGGGGGCAACGGCTACACCTTC; CDR3: CASGTGGNGYTF
V: TRBV10-3; J: TRBJ2-2; size: -; D: -; DNA: TGTGCCATCAGCCCCGGGACAACTAACACCGGGGAGCTGTTTTTT; CDR3: CAISPGTTNTGELFF
V: TRBV7-6; J: TRBJ2-7; size: few; D: TRBD2; DNA: TGTGCCAGCAGCTCGCGTAGGTGGTATAGCGGGGATAGGTCCTACGAGCAGTACTTC; CDR3: CASSSRRWYSGDRSYEQYF
V: TRBV7-7; J: TRBJ2-5; size: few; D: -; DNA: TGTGCTAGCAGCCAAGGACAGACCCAAGAGACCCAGTACTTC; CDR3: CASSQGQTQETQYF
V: TRBV5-1; J: TRBJ2-1; size: -; D: -; DNA: TGCGCCAGCTACCAGGACAGTTACAATGAGCAGTTCTTC; CDR3: CASYQDSYNEQFF
V: TRBV10-3; J: TRBJ2-3; size: -; D: -; DNA: TGTGCCATCAGTGAACCGGGAAAAGACTTCACAGATACGCAGTATTTT; CDR3: CAISEPGKDFTDTQYF
V: TRBV18; J: TRBJ1-2; size: -; D: -; DNA: TGTGCCAGCTCGACCCGTCAGGCGGGGGAGGGCTATGGCTACACCTTC; CDR3: CASSTRQAGEGYGYTF
V: TRBV6-9; J: TRBJ1-2; size: -; D: -; DNA: TGTGCCAGCAGCTACGACCGGGCTAACTATGGCTACACCTTC; CDR3: CASSYDRANYGYTF
V: TRBV4-3; J: TRBJ1-2; size: -; D: -; DNA: TGCGCCAGCAGCCAAGGGGGACGGACAGATGGCTACACCTTC; CDR3: CASSQGGRTDGYTF
V: TRBV5-6; J: TRBJ1-2; size: -; D: TRBD1; DNA: TGTGCCAGCAGCCGTGGAGGGACAGGGAGGAACTATGGCTACACCTTC; CDR3: CASSRGGTGRNYGYTF
V: TRBV5-5; J: TRBJ2-1; size: -; D: -; DNA: TGTGCCAGCAGCGTCGGAGCACAGGCTTCGAGTGAGCAGTTCTTC; CDR3: CASSVGAQASSEQFF
V: TRBV29-1; J: TRBJ1-1; size: -; D: -; DNA: TGCAGCGTTGGGAGCGGGTGGGACACTGAAGCTTTCTTT; CDR3: CSVGSGWDTEAFF
V: TRBV5-1; J: TRBJ1-1; size: -; D: -; DNA: TGCGCCAGCAGCCTGAACCGGGGGCCGGGGAACACTGAAGCTTTCTTT; CDR3: CASSLNRGPGNTEAFF
V: TRBV5-8; J: TRBJ1-1; size: -; D: -; DNA: TGTGCCAGCAGCTTGCTCAGGGGGAACACTGAAGCTTTCTTT; CDR3: CASSLLRGNTEAFF
V: TRBV10-1; J: TRBJ2-2; size: -; D: -; DNA: TGCGCCAGCAGTGTGCAGCACGGGGAGCTGTTTTTT; CDR3: CASSVQHGELFF
V: TRBV29-1; J: TRBJ1-1; size: once; D: TRBD1; DNA: TGCAGCGTTTTAACAGGGGATACTCTGAACACTGAAGCTTTCTTT; CDR3: CSVLTGDTLNTEAFF
V: TRBV5-4; J: TRBJ2-5; size: -; D: -; DNA: TGTGCCAGCAGCTTGCGGTCTTGGTACCAAGAGACCCAGTACTTC; CDR3: CASSLRSWYQETQYF
V: TRBV11-2; J: TRBJ2-1; size: -; D: TRBD1; DNA: TGTGCCAGCAGCTTATACATCCGGGACAGGGGGCTCGATGAGCAGTTCTTC; CDR3: CASSLYIRDRGLDEQFF
V: TRBV5-4; J: TRBJ2-5; size: -; D: -; DNA: TGTGCCAGCAGCTCAAAAAACGGGCAAGAGACCCAGTACTTC; CDR3: CASSSKNGQETQYF
V: TRBV10-3; J: TRBJ1-1; size: -; D: -; DNA: TGTGCCATCAAGGGCCGTGCCGACACTGAAGCTTTCTTT; CDR3: CAIKGRADTEAFF
V: TRBV6-1; J: TRBJ2-7; size: -; D: -; DNA: TGTGCCAGCTCGGGGTTTTCCTACGAGCAGTACTTC; CDR3: CASSGFSYEQYF
V: TRBV2; J: TRBJ1-2; size: -; D: TRBD1; DNA: TGTGCCAGCAGGGTGACAGGGTCCCATGGCTACACCTTC; CDR3: CASRVTGSHGYTF
V: TRBV7-2; J: TRBJ2-2; size: -; D: -; DNA: TGTGCCAGCAGCTTAGCGGGGTCCGGGGAGCTGTTTTTT; CDR3: CASSLAGSGELFF
V: TRBV9; J: TRBJ2-7; size: -; D: TRBD1; DNA: TGTGCCAGCAGCGTAGAGCCACAGGGGGGTTACGAGCAGTACTTC; CDR3: CASSVEPQGGYEQYF
V: TRBV25-1; J: TRBJ2-3; size: -; D: TRBD2; DNA: TGTGCCAGCAGTGAGGGAGGGGTCCCAGATACGCAGTATTTT; CDR3: CASSEGGVPDTQYF
V: TRBV18; J: TRBJ1-5; size: -; D: -; DNA: TGTGCCAGCTCTCTGGGGGATAGCAATCAGCCCCAGCATTTT; CDR3: CASSLGDSNQPQHF
V: TRBV7-2; J: TRBJ2-3; size: -; D: TRBD1; DNA: TGTGCCAGCAGCCAGGACAGGGGCACAGATACGCAGTATTTT; CDR3: CASSQDRGTDTQYF
V: TRBV16; J: TRBJ1-5; size: -; D: TRBD1; DNA: TGTGCCAGCAGCCTTCAGGGTCAGGGGGATCAGCCCCAGCATTTT; CDR3: CASSLQGQGDQPQHF
V: TRBV19; J: TRBJ1-1; size: -; D: -; DNA: TGTGCCAGTAGTTCCCAGTACACTGAAGCTTTCTTT; CDR3: CASSSQYTEAFF
V: TRBV2; J: TRBJ2-3; size: -; D: -; DNA: TGTGCCAGCGGGGGACAGGCGGGGGGCACAGATACGCAGTATTTT; CDR3: CASGGQAGGTDTQYF